Sequencing of this T cell receptor beta chain was carried out in a study of blood T cell repertoires in COVID-19. Study as a whole: There were acute and convalescent COVID-19 samples, and they came from the United States, Italy and Spain. PBMCs, B-cell-depleted T cells, or T cells provided the cDNA or gDNA that made up the material.

Per the original data handling: Nucleated cell counts were estimated from reference gene primer amplification. The assay was immunoSEQ multiplex PCR, and TCRdb's table has in-frame clones only and misses some. The V and J calls and clone size were taken over from that table, and D and trimming were inferred from the DNA. This sample has roughly 380,000 clones; around 84% occur once, and the top ten carry more than 1%. CDR3 length: 16 residues. V shed 8 bases, J shed 4 bases, and the junction held 14 bases outside the gene matches. The germline gives CDR1 SEHNR, CDR2 FQNEAQ (reference sequence). The rearrangement uses TRBV7-9 and TRBJ2-1, with 7 bases aligning to TRBD2. This TCR was sampled from a human donor with acute or convalescent COVID-19. The donor label of this sample is uncertain. Sequenced: peripheral blood. CDR3 sequence: CASWRERGGGYNEQFF. The CDR3 DNA reads as TGTGCCAGCTGGAGGGAACGGGGCGGGGGTTACAATGAGCAGTTCTTC.